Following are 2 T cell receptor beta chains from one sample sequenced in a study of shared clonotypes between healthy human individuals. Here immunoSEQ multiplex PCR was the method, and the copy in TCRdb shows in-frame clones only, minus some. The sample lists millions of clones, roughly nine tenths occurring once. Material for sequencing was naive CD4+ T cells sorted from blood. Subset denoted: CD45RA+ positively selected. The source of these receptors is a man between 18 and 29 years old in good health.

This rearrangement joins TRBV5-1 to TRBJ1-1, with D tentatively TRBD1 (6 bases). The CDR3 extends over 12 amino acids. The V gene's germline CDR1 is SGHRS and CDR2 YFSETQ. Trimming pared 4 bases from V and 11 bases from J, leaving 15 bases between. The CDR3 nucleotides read TGCGCCAGCAGCGAGAGTGGGGGCTGGGCTTTCTTT. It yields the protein CASSESGGWAFF.

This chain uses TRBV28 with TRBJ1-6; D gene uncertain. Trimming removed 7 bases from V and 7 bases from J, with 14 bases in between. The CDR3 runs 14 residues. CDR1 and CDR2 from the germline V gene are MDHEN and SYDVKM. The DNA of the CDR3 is TGTGCCAGCATGTCAGGAGGGAGCAATTCACCCCTCCACTTT. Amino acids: CASMSGGSNSPLHF. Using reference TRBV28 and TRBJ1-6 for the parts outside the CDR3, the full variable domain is DVKVTQSSRYLVKRTGEKVFLECVQDMDHENMFWYRQDPGLGLRLIYFSYDVKMKEKGDIPEGYSVSREKKERFSLILESASTNQTSMYLCASMSGGSNSPLHFGNGTRLTVT.